Listed here are 25 T cell receptor beta chains from one sample, sequenced in a study of beta chain features in type 1 diabetes. The authors reverse transcribed all of the isolated RNA, so sequencing captured expressed TCRB transcripts. Produced via immunoSEQ multiplex PCR; TCRdb's table is partial and in-frame only. The sample lists more than 350,000 clones, 9.5% to 12% seen once, with over 0.035% in the top ten. Sequencing was carried out using naive CD4+ T cells from blood. Source of these receptors: a woman aged 18-35 years in good health.

The chain combines TRBV18 with TRBJ2-7; a possible D gene is TRBD2 (6 bases). The CDR3 has 13 residues. Germline lookup yields CDR1 KGHSH and CDR2 LQKENI. V was cut by 2 bases and J by 4 bases, with 9 bases left in between. The CDR3 sequence: CASSPAGLYEQYF. Written as DNA, the CDR3 is TGTGCCAGCTCACCAGCGGGATTGTACGAGCAGTACTTC.

DNA of the CDR3: TGTGCCAGCAGCCGAAGGGGACCGTACGTC. It specifies CASSRRGPYV. The chain joins TRBV13 to TRBJ2-7; either TRBD1 or TRBD2 may supply D (5 bases each). The CDR3 has 10 residues. Trimming cost V 5 bases and J 12 bases, with 11 bases left between them. Per germline, CDR1 PRHDT and CDR2 FYEKMQ (reference sequence).

This clone was seen a few times. The chain links TRBV9 to TRBJ1-1; D gene ambiguous. The V end lost 0 bases, the J end lost 6 bases, and 12 bases lay between the germline ends. CDR3 length: 14 residues. CDR1 is SGDLS, CDR2 YYNGEE, per germline. As DNA, the CDR3 is TGTGCCAGCAGCGTAGTGGGCACCCCGGCTGAAGCTTTCTTT. Translated: CASSVVGTPAEAFF.

This clone has ten or more counts. This chain joins TRBV13 and TRBJ1-2; D is unclear. The germline CDR1 and CDR2 sequences are PRHDT and FYEKMQ (reference sequence). Trimming left V 3 bases short and J 1 base short, with 3 bases between. The CDR3 extends over 12 amino acids. CDR3 DNA sequence: TGTGCCAGCAGCTTGGATAACTATGGCTACACCTTC. Translated: CASSLDNYGYTF.

This chain links TRBV29-1 with TRBJ2-7; D uncertain. The V end was cut by 5 bases, the J end by 2 bases, with 10 bases between. The CDR3 is made up of 12 amino acids. From germline, CDR1 is SQVTM and CDR2 ANQGSEA. This chain's CDR3 is CSVHDGAYEQYF. In nucleotides, the CDR3 is TGCAGCGTTCACGACGGAGCCTACGAGCAGTACTTC.

V gene TRBV23-1 combines with J gene TRBJ2-1, with no clear D. TRBV23-1 is an open reading frame whose function is uncertain. The CDR3 contains 19 residues. Trimming stripped 0 bases from V and 5 bases from J, with 23 bases between. The CDR3 sequence: CASSQSQSPFGRRHNEQFF. CDR3 DNA sequence: TGCGCCAGCAGTCAATCTCAGTCCCCCTTCGGCAGGCGACACAATGAGCAGTTCTTC.

This clone was counted many times. J is TRBJ2-3 and V is TRBV6-6; D is uncertain. There are 12 residues in the CDR3. Trimming left V 8 bases short and J 4 bases short, with 10 bases between. CDR1 and CDR2 (germline): MNHNY, SVGAGI (reference sequence). The CDR3 bases are TGTGCCAGCCGAAGGAGTGCAGATACGCAGTATTTT. Protein: CASRRSADTQYF.

This clone was counted a few times. The V gene is TRBV7-9, the J gene TRBJ1-4; no reliable D call. Trimming removed 5 bases from V and 0 bases from J, with 10 bases in between. Germline V gene lookup returns CDR1 SEHNR and CDR2 FQNEAQ (reference sequence). CDR3 length: 15 residues. For the CDR3, the DNA is TGTGCCAGCAGCCCCCATCCCGCAACTAATGAAAAACTGTTTTTT. The encoded protein is CASSPHPATNEKLFF.

The chain combines TRBV29-1 with TRBJ2-7, with 8 bases aligning to TRBD1. CDR3 size: 13 residues. Germline CDR1 reads SQVTM; CDR2 reads ANQGSEA. Trimming took 6 bases from V and 3 from J; bases not matched to a gene: 7. In DNA, the CDR3 is TGCAGCGTGATACGGACAGGGCACTACGAGCAGTACTTC. It codes for CSVIRTGHYEQYF.

This clone was counted only a few times. The chain joins TRBV7-2 to TRBJ1-6; 10 bases are a match to TRBD1. Germline assignment: CDR1 SGHTA and CDR2 FQGNSA. CDR3 size: 18 residues. J gave up 10 bases and V 6 bases, and 18 bases lay outside the gene matches. This CDR3 reads CASRQGPRTGGISSPLHF. For the CDR3, the DNA is TGTGCCAGCAGACAGGGACCCCGGACAGGGGGAATCAGCTCACCCCTCCACTTT.

V usage is TRBV14 and J usage is TRBJ1-1; D unresolved. Germline CDR1 SGHDN, CDR2 FVKESK. This CDR3 is 14 amino acids long. Trimming pared 1 base from V and 0 bases from J, leaving 6 bases between. The CDR3 nucleotides are TGTGCCAGCAGCCAAGTACCGGTGAACACTGAAGCTTTCTTT. Translation: CASSQVPVNTEAFF.

V gene TRBV7-9 combines with J gene TRBJ2-5; the D is unclear. The CDR3 sequence is 11 residues long. Trimming cost V 7 bases and J 5 bases, with 8 bases left between them. CDR1 and CDR2 from the germline V gene are SEHNR and FQNEAQ (reference sequence). CDR3 coding DNA: TGTGCCAGCAAATTGAAGGAGACCCAGTACTTC. Translated, it gives CASKLKETQYF. Based on the CDR3 plus reference TRBV7-9 and TRBJ2-5, the full variable domain is DTGVSQNPRHKITKRGQNVTFRCDPISEHNRLYWYRQTLGQGPEFLTYFQNEAQLEKSRLLSDRFSAERPKGSFSTLEIQRTEQGDSAMYLCASKLKETQYFGPGTRLLVL.

This sequence joins TRBV6-1 and TRBJ2-7; D is perhaps TRBD1 (6 bases). V lost 6 bases and J lost 4, with 16 bases in between. The CDR3 has 14 residues. CDR1 MNHNS and CDR2 SASEGT come from the germline V gene. CDR3 DNA sequence: TGTGCCAGCAGGGACAGCGAGGTGGGATACGAGCAGTACGTC. This translates into CASRDSEVGYEQYV.

This clone appeared a few times. The V call is TRBV7-9, the J call TRBJ1-1, with 9 nucleotides matching TRBD1. The ends lost 2 bases at V and 0 bases at J; junction bases unmatched: 13. The CDR3 totals 19 residues. Germline V gene data show CDR1 as SEHNR and CDR2 as FQNEAQ (reference sequence). The CDR3 bases are TGTGCCAGCAGCTTATTATTCACCGGGACAGGGCCCATGAACACTGAAGCTTTCTTT. Translating gives CASSLLFTGTGPMNTEAFF.

There are a few counts of this clone. The rearrangement uses TRBV30 and TRBJ1-3; TRBD1 matches at 8 bases. The germline V gene has CDR1 GTSNPN and CDR2 SVGIG (reference sequence). The CDR3 runs 13 residues. The J segment lost 6 bases and the V segment lost 3 bases, leaving 4 bases of the junction unmatched. As DNA, the CDR3 is TGTGCCTGGAGGACGACAGGGGTAAACACCATATATTTT. This sequence encodes CAWRTTGVNTIYF. Supplemented by reference TRBV30 and TRBJ1-3, the full variable domain reads SQTIHQWPATLVQPVGSPLSLECTVEGTSNPNLYWYRQAAGRGLQLLFYSVGIGQISSEVPQNLSASRPQDRQFILSSKKLLLSDSGFYLCAWRTTGVNTIYFGEGSWLTVV.

This chain joins TRBV29-1 and TRBJ2-1; D remains ambiguous. Germline V gives CDR1 SQVTM, CDR2 ANQGSEA. The CDR3 runs to 13 residues. V lost 4 bases and J lost 1, with 8 bases in between. The DNA for the CDR3 is TGCAGCGTTGTGAGCAGTTCCTACAATGAGCAGTTCTTC. It codes for CSVVSSSYNEQFF.

This clone was found a few times. The V gene is TRBV29-1, the J gene TRBJ2-3; 8 nucleotides line up with TRBD1. The CDR3 spans 13 residues. Germline V gives CDR1 SQVTM, CDR2 ANQGSEA. J lost 1 base, V lost 3 bases, and 0 bases had no gene match. The CDR3 sequence: CSVETGGTDTQYF. DNA of the CDR3: TGCAGCGTTGAGACAGGGGGCACAGATACGCAGTATTTT.

This clone was picked up a small number of times. Different DNA sequences within this sample yield the same CDR3. The V call is TRBV18, the J call TRBJ2-1, with TRBD1 matching 7 bases. Trimming at V came to 1 base and at J to 4 bases, leaving 4 bases not matched to a gene. The CDR3 is 15 residues long. CDR1 and CDR2 (germline): KGHSH, LQKENI. The CDR3 coding sequence is TGTGCCAGCTCACCACTAGGGGGCTCGTACAATGAGCAGTTCTTC. This translates into CASSPLGGSYNEQFF. Full variable domain (outside the CDR3, taken from reference TRBV18 and TRBJ2-1): NAGVMQNPRHLVRRRGQEARLRCSPMKGHSHVYWYRQLPEEGLKFMVYLQKENIIDESGMPKERFSAEFPKEGPSILRIQQVVRGDSAAYFCASSPLGGSYNEQFFGPGTRLTVL.

This clone was counted only a few times. The V call is TRBV15, the J call TRBJ1-4, with 7 bases aligning to TRBD1. Germline loops: CDR1 LNHNV, CDR2 YYDKDF (reference sequence). V shed 5 bases and J 7 bases; nucleotides not matched to a gene: 10. This CDR3 has 15 residues. The CDR3 DNA reads as TGTGCCACCAGCCGATGGACAGGACCTTCTGAAAAACTGTTTTTT. Its protein product is CATSRWTGPSEKLFF.

The chain uses TRBV5-1 and TRBJ2-5; D unresolved. Looked up from germline, CDR1 is SGHRS and CDR2 is YFSETQ. The CDR3 consists of 15 residues. V was pared by 4 bases and J by 4 bases, with 17 bases between. The CDR3 region is CASSGAISGVETQYF. CDR3 coding DNA: TGCGCCAGCAGCGGAGCGATATCGGGTGTAGAGACCCAGTACTTC.

This clone has a single count. The chain employs TRBV19 and TRBJ2-2, with a possible D match to TRBD1 (5 bases). V was cut by 3 bases and J by 4 bases, with 15 bases left in between. This CDR3 spans 16 amino acids. Per germline, CDR1 LNHDA and CDR2 SQIVND (reference sequence). CDR3 protein: CASSMYRKGRTGELFF. CDR3 in DNA: TGTGCCAGTAGTATGTATAGAAAGGGGCGCACCGGGGAGCTGTTTTTT.

This rearrangement joins TRBV21-1 to TRBJ1-2. TRBV21-1 is an annotated pseudogene. The CDR3 covers 13 residues. Here the CDR3 reads CASSGTEDYGYTF. CDR3 bases: TGTGCCAGCAGCGGGACGGAGGACTATGGCTACACCTTC.

A word on this clone: One end of the junction does not line up with germline, which may come from a read error. In nucleotides, the CDR3 is TGTGCCGGGAGTGGGTGGGCCAACGTCCTGACTTTC. It is translated as CAGSGWANVLTF. This rearrangement joins TRBV30 to TRBJ2-6, with D perhaps matching TRBD2 (5 bases). Germline CDR1 reads GTSNPN; CDR2 reads SVGIG (reference sequence). This CDR3 region has 12 residues.

There are a few counts of this clone. The chain combines TRBV7-9 with TRBJ1-2, with 8 nucleotides matching TRBD1. Germline CDR1 SEHNR, CDR2 FQNEAQ (reference sequence). V shed 10 bases and J 7 bases; nucleotides not matched to a gene: 11. This CDR3 region has 13 residues. The CDR3 reads CATTTTGGGGYTF. Here the CDR3 DNA reads TGTGCCACCACGACCACAGGGGGAGGTGGCTACACCTTC. The variable domain in full, with the rest retrieved from reference TRBV7-9 and TRBJ1-2, is DTGVSQNPRHKITKRGQNVTFRCDPISEHNRLYWYRQTLGQGPEFLTYFQNEAQLEKSRLLSDRFSAERPKGSFSTLEIQRTEQGDSAMYLCATTTTGGGGYTFGSGTRLTVV.

V and J are TRBV25-1 and TRBJ2-3; D is undetermined. Deletions cut 3 bases from V and 4 bases from J, with 11 bases between. The CDR3 is 14 amino acids. Germline V gives CDR1 MGHDK, CDR2 SYGVNS. The CDR3 spells CASSDPGKSDTQYF. For the CDR3, the DNA is TGTGCCAGCAGTGACCCTGGGAAATCAGATACGCAGTATTTT.